The table lists the clone carrying this T cell receptor beta chain with many counts. This specimen belongs to a study of T-cell reconstitution after alpha-beta-depleted transplantation in children. The germline V and J ends were trimmed by 5 bases and 8 bases, with 12 bases remaining between them. The CDR3 has 12 amino acids. Unique molecular identifiers were incorporated during preparation of the TCRbeta library. From the PCR reads, TCRdb called clonotypes with MiXCR, one entry per CDR3 protein. This table has roughly 610,000 distinct CDR3 sequences, 10% to 13% appearing once. This receptor was identified in a human donor who donated a stem cell graft to a child with acute myeloid leukemia. Sequenced material: PBMCs from the stem cell graft donor, taken from the stem cell graft. The chain employs TRBV12-3 or TRBV12-4 and TRBJ1-1; D unresolved. Here the CDR3 DNA reads TGTGCCAGCAGTAGCCTTCTGGGGGAAGCTTTCTTT. Residues: CASSSLLGEAFF.